This is a list of T cell receptor beta chains from one sample in a study of blood T cell repertoires in COVID-19. Data came from immunoSEQ multiplex PCR; TCRdb stores just in-frame clones and leaves some out. This table holds 500,000 or so clones, about nine tenths found once. Sequencing was carried out using PBMCs or T cells enriched from blood (not recorded which). These receptors were obtained from a woman younger than 30 who had recovered from COVID-19. Both conserved end residues are part of each CDR3. A D gene is named only where the DNA matches it firmly. Clone size appears in some rows only: once, few, many, or a class for an expanded clone.

d_call,v_call,j_call,clone_size,cdr3_aa,cdr3_nt
NA,TRBV5-1,TRBJ1-4,NA,CASSLLGEVTNEKLFF,TGCGCCAGCAGCTTGCTGGGGGAGGTTACGAATGAAAAACTGTTTTTT
TRBD1,TRBV10-2,TRBJ1-1,NA,CASKGNRGLLNTEAFF,TGCGCCAGCAAGGGGAACAGGGGGTTATTGAACACTGAAGCTTTCTTT
NA,TRBV11-2,TRBJ1-1,NA,CASSFSGAPEAFF,TGTGCCAGCAGCTTCTCAGGGGCCCCTGAAGCTTTCTTT
NA,TRBV11-2,TRBJ1-5,NA,CASSLSPYQPQHF,TGTGCCAGCAGCCTCTCCCCTTATCAGCCCCAGCATTTT
TRBD1,TRBV3-1/TRBV3-2,TRBJ2-5,NA,CASSLRTGFGETQYF,TGTGCCAGCAGCCTTCGGACAGGGTTTGGGGAGACCCAGTACTTC
NA,TRBV30,TRBJ1-4,few,CAWSTRVPNEKLFF,TGTGCCTGGAGTACCCGGGTCCCTAATGAAAAACTGTTTTTT
NA,TRBV3-1/TRBV3-2,TRBJ1-6,NA,CASSQDRGQPLHF,TGTGCCAGCAGCCAAGATCGAGGCCAACCCCTCCACTTT
NA,TRBV24-1,TRBJ2-3,once,CATSAPQERVPPDTQYF,TGTGCCACCAGTGCCCCCCAGGAGAGGGTCCCCCCAGATACGCAGTATTTT
TRBD1,TRBV5-1,TRBJ1-2,NA,CASSILTGGDYGYTF,TGCGCCAGCAGCATCTTGACAGGGGGCGACTATGGCTACACCTTC
NA,TRBV21-1,TRBJ2-5,NA,CAGPLTGDEETQYF,TGTGCCGGACCATTGACAGGCGACGAAGAGACCCAGTACTTC
TRBD1,TRBV6-6,TRBJ1-4,few,CASSYGQGWREKLFF,TGTGCCAGCAGTTACGGACAGGGTTGGCGGGAAAAACTGTTTTTT
NA,TRBV7-2,TRBJ1-2,NA,CASSSQDYGYTF,TGTGCCAGCAGTAGTCAGGACTATGGCTACACCTTC
TRBD1,TRBV5-1,TRBJ1-1,NA,CASSFSLFDRANTEAFF,TGCGCCAGCAGCTTTTCTCTATTCGACAGGGCGAACACTGAAGCTTTCTTT
NA,TRBV4-1,TRBJ1-5,NA,CASSQVPQGPFNQPQHF,TGCGCCAGCAGCCAAGTTCCCCAGGGGCCTTTCAATCAGCCCCAGCATTTT
TRBD2,TRBV27,TRBJ2-5,NA,CASSLDSSGGQETQYF,TGTGCCAGCAGTTTAGATTCTAGCGGGGGGCAGGAGACCCAGTACTTC
NA,TRBV7-9,TRBJ1-4,NA,CASSPHGETNEKLFF,TGTGCCAGCAGCCCCCATGGAGAAACTAATGAAAAACTGTTTTTT
TRBD2,TRBV6-6,TRBJ2-5,once,CASSLGTSGGGYDSQETQYF,TGTGCCAGCAGTCTCGGGACTAGCGGGGGGGGATACGACTCACAAGAGACCCAGTACTTC
NA,TRBV7-2,TRBJ2-5,NA,CASSQRTLQETQYF,TGTGCCAGCAGCCAAAGGACACTTCAAGAGACCCAGTACTTC
NA,TRBV2,TRBJ1-1,NA,CASTTYRVNTEAFF,TGTGCCAGCACTACATACAGGGTAAACACTGAAGCTTTCTTT
NA,TRBV7-2,TRBJ2-7,NA,CASSLVADYTYEQYF,TGTGCCAGCAGCTTAGTGGCAGATTACACCTACGAGCAGTACTTC
TRBD1,TRBV19,TRBJ1-2,NA,CASSMFKWSDRGNDGYTF,TGTGCCAGTAGTATGTTTAAGTGGTCGGACAGGGGAAATGATGGCTACACCTTC
NA,TRBV19,TRBJ1-5,NA,CASSPLGDTRGQPQHF,TGTGCCAGTAGTCCGTTGGGGGACACTCGGGGTCAGCCCCAGCATTTT
TRBD1,TRBV2,TRBJ2-7,NA,CASSDLPGQGDEQYF,TGTGCCAGCAGTGACCTCCCGGGACAGGGCGACGAGCAGTACTTC
TRBD1,TRBV5-1,TRBJ1-1,NA,CASSFYSGTGMNTEAFF,TGCGCCAGCAGCTTCTATTCCGGGACAGGGATGAACACTGAAGCTTTCTTT
NA,TRBV20-1,TRBJ1-1,once,CSASRENLEAFF,TGCAGTGCTAGTAGGGAGAATCTTGAAGCTTTCTTT
TRBD1,TRBV11-2,TRBJ1-1,NA,CASSLTGVTTEAFF,TGTGCCAGCAGCTTGACAGGGGTTACCACTGAAGCTTTCTTT
TRBD2,TRBV6-4,TRBJ2-1,NA,CASSHTSGGYNEQFF,TGTGCCAGCAGTCATACTAGCGGGGGCTACAATGAGCAGTTCTTC
NA,TRBV12-3/TRBV12-4,TRBJ1-2,few,CASSQGLNGYTF,TGTGCCAGCAGTCAGGGGTTAAATGGCTACACCTTC
NA,TRBV27,TRBJ1-1,NA,CASSFRGGRVNTEAFF,TGTGCCAGCAGTTTTCGGGGGGGGCGGGTGAACACTGAAGCTTTCTTT
NA,TRBV7-3,TRBJ2-5,NA,CASSLNRGGQETQYF,TGTGCCAGCAGCTTAAATCGGGGAGGCCAAGAGACCCAGTACTTC